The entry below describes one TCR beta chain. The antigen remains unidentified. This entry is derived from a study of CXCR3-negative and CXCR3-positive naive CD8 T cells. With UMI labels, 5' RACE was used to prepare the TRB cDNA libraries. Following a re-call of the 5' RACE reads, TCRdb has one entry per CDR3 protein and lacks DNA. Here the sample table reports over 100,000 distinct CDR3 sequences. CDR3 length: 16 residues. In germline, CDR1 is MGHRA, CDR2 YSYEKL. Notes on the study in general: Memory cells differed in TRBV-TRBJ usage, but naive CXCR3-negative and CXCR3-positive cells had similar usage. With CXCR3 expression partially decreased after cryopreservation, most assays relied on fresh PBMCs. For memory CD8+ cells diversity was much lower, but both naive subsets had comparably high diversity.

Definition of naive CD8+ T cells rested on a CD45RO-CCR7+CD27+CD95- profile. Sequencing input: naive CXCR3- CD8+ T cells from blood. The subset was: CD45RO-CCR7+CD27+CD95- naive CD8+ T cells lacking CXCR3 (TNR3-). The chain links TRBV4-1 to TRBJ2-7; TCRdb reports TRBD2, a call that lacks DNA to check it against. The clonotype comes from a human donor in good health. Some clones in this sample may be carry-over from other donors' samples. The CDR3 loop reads CASSQDGLAGYYEQYF.